The rows below give T cell receptor beta chains drawn from one sample of a study of control samples from healthy donors and cancer patients. The table came from immunoSEQ multiplex PCR; TCRdb's copy has only in-frame clones and leaves some out. The repertoire consists of over 80,000 clones, with just under 85% occurring once and the leading ten covering around a fifth. Sample: blood. The source is a man aged 30-40 years in good health. Both conserved end residues are part of each CDR3. A D gene is named only where the DNA matches it firmly. Size is stated for part of the rows, as once, few or many counts, or as a class when the clone is expanded.

j_call v_call clone_size d_call cdr3_aa cdr3_nt
TRBJ1-2 TRBV7-2 NA NA CASSLDYWGVGGYTF TGTGCCAGCAGCTTAGACTACTGGGGTGTAGGTGGCTACACCTTC
TRBJ2-4 TRBV2 NA TRBD2 CASHSAPGGTKNIQYF TGTGCCAGCCATTCTGCTCCCGGGGGGACCAAAAACATTCAGTACTTC
TRBJ2-7 TRBV11-1 NA TRBD1 CASSTEGAVYEQYF TGTGCCAGCAGCACCGAGGGGGCAGTGTACGAGCAGTACTTC
TRBJ1-1 TRBV7-3 NA NA CASSLTGGVNTEAFF TGTGCCAGCAGCTTAACAGGGGGGGTGAACACTGAAGCTTTCTTT
TRBJ1-1 TRBV5-1 NA TRBD1 CASSRGQGYTEAFF TGCGCCAGCAGCCGTGGACAGGGTTACACTGAAGCTTTCTTT
TRBJ1-2 TRBV5-1 NA TRBD1 CASRESHRGFYGYTF TGCGCCAGCAGAGAGTCGCACAGGGGTTTCTATGGCTACACCTTC
TRBJ1-2 TRBV3-1/TRBV3-2 NA NA CASSRMTGSGYTF TGTGCCAGCAGCCGGATGACAGGCTCTGGCTACACCTTC
TRBJ1-5 TRBV3-1/TRBV3-2 NA NA CASSQGVHGGPQHF TGTGCCAGCAGCCAAGGTGTCCACGGGGGGCCCCAGCATTTT
TRBJ1-5 TRBV4-2 NA NA CASSQDSVASNQPQHF TGTGCCAGCAGCCAAGATTCAGTAGCGAGCAATCAGCCCCAGCATTTT
TRBJ1-2 TRBV4-2 NA NA CASSQDRAGVLGPYGYTF TGTGCCAGCAGCCAAGATCGAGCCGGGGTTCTTGGTCCCTATGGCTACACCTTC
TRBJ2-1 TRBV5-1 NA NA CASSLTGQKPYNEQFF TGCGCCAGCAGCTTGACGGGACAAAAACCTTACAATGAGCAGTTCTTC
TRBJ1-1 TRBV28 once NA CASSPSVPNTEAFF TGTGCCAGCAGTCCTTCCGTCCCGAACACTGAAGCTTTCTTT
TRBJ1-2 TRBV10-3 NA NA CAISGYSDGYTF TGTGCCATCAGTGGGTATTCCGATGGCTACACCTTC
TRBJ1-4 TRBV5-1 NA TRBD1 CASSLSPTGGNEKLFF TGCGCCAGCAGTCTCTCCCCGACAGGGGGCAATGAAAAACTGTTTTTT
TRBJ2-7 TRBV6-5 NA NA CASRDYEQYF TGTGCCAGCAGGGACTACGAGCAGTACTTC
TRBJ1-2 TRBV12-3/TRBV12-4 few NA CASSTDGNYGYTF TGTGCCAGCAGCACGGACGGCAACTATGGCTACACCTTC
TRBJ1-4 TRBV7-8 NA NA CASSLAGDEKLFF TGTGCCAGCAGCTTAGCGGGGGATGAAAAACTGTTTTTT
TRBJ2-2 TRBV5-1 NA TRBD1 CASSLTLTGRRDTGELFF TGCGCCAGCAGCCTAACCCTGACAGGGCGTCGGGACACCGGGGAGCTGTTTTTT
TRBJ1-1 TRBV19 once TRBD1 CASRGQGTVTEAFF TGTGCCAGTAGGGGACAGGGGACGGTCACTGAAGCTTTCTTT
TRBJ2-2 TRBV25-1 few TRBD2 CASTGTSGGSNTGELFF TGTGCCAGCACCGGGACTAGCGGGGGGTCGAACACCGGGGAGCTGTTTTTT
TRBJ1-1 TRBV7-8 NA NA CASSFQGPNTEAFF TGTGCCAGCAGCTTTCAGGGGCCGAACACTGAAGCTTTCTTT
TRBJ1-1 TRBV28 NA TRBD1 CASSFPQGGATNTEAFF TGTGCCAGCAGTTTCCCCCAGGGGGGCGCGACAAACACTGAAGCTTTCTTT
TRBJ2-2 TRBV7-9 NA NA CASSLGAGTTGELFF TGTGCCAGCAGCTTAGGGGCCGGTACCACCGGGGAGCTGTTTTTT
TRBJ2-1 TRBV5-1 once TRBD2 CASSPFKGGGTYNEQFF TGCGCCAGCAGCCCGTTCAAGGGCGGGGGGACCTACAATGAGCAGTTCTTC
TRBJ1-1 TRBV6-5 NA NA CASSSSTPGKAFF TGTGCCAGCAGTTCCAGTACTCCCGGGAAAGCTTTCTTT
TRBJ2-5 TRBV7-8 NA NA CATIVTGETQYF TGTGCCACTATAGTAACGGGGGAGACCCAGTACTTC
TRBJ2-7 TRBV10-2 NA NA CASSPFDSTYEQYF TGCGCCAGCAGCCCCTTCGACAGTACCTACGAGCAGTACTTC
TRBJ1-6 TRBV27 NA NA CASSLNGKNSPLHF TGTGCCAGCAGTTTAAACGGGAAGAATTCACCCCTCCACTTT
TRBJ2-7 TRBV19 NA NA CASSMGPYEQYF TGTGCCAGTAGTATGGGACCCTACGAGCAGTACTTC
TRBJ1-2 TRBV24-1 once TRBD1 CATSDSGQARGYTF TGTGCCACCAGTGATTCGGGACAGGCCCGCGGCTACACCTTC
TRBJ1-6 TRBV6-2/TRBV6-3 NA NA CASSPRGEDSPLHF TGTGCCAGCAGTCCCAGGGGAGAGGATTCACCCCTCCACTTT
TRBJ1-1 TRBV14 NA NA CASSYWGASNTEAFF TGTGCCAGCAGCTATTGGGGGGCTTCGAACACTGAAGCTTTCTTT
TRBJ2-5 TRBV5-1 NA TRBD2 CASSLGLARQETQYF TGCGCCAGCAGCTTGGGACTAGCGAGACAAGAGACCCAGTACTTC
TRBJ2-3 TRBV5-1 NA NA CASSLGGSTDTQYF TGCGCCAGCAGCTTGGGGGGTAGCACAGATACGCAGTATTTT
TRBJ1-6 TRBV6-2/TRBV6-3 once NA CASSRQNSPLHF TGTGCCAGCAGTCGACAAAATTCACCCCTCCACTTT
TRBJ2-2 TRBV5-6 NA NA CASSRVVGELFF TGTGCCAGCAGCCGAGTGGTCGGGGAGCTGTTTTTT
TRBJ2-1 TRBV24-1 NA NA CATSVWDEQFF TGTGCCACCAGTGTGTGGGATGAGCAGTTCTTC
TRBJ1-2 TRBV5-1 NA NA CASSLSASRRGDYGYTF TGCGCCAGCAGCTTGAGTGCTAGTCGGCGGGGTGACTATGGCTACACCTTC
TRBJ1-5 TRBV12-5 NA NA CASGLTASPNQPQHF TGTGCTAGTGGTTTGACCGCCAGTCCCAATCAGCCCCAGCATTTT
TRBJ1-1 TRBV7-9 NA TRBD1 CASSATGANTEAFF TGTGCCAGCAGCGCCACAGGGGCGAACACTGAAGCTTTCTTT
TRBJ1-3 TRBV5-4 NA NA CASSLQGGNTIYF TGTGCCAGCAGCTTACAGGGAGGAAACACCATATATTTT
TRBJ2-7 TRBV4-1 NA TRBD2 CASSQELAGASSYEQYF TGCGCCAGCAGCCAAGAACTAGCGGGGGCTAGCTCCTACGAGCAGTACTTC
TRBJ2-7 TRBV5-1 once NA CASSLGAGFYEQYF TGCGCCAGCAGCTTGGGGGCGGGGTTCTACGAGCAGTACTTC
TRBJ2-2 TRBV20-1 once NA CSASEQAATGELFF TGCAGTGCTAGTGAGCAGGCGGCCACCGGGGAGCTGTTTTTT